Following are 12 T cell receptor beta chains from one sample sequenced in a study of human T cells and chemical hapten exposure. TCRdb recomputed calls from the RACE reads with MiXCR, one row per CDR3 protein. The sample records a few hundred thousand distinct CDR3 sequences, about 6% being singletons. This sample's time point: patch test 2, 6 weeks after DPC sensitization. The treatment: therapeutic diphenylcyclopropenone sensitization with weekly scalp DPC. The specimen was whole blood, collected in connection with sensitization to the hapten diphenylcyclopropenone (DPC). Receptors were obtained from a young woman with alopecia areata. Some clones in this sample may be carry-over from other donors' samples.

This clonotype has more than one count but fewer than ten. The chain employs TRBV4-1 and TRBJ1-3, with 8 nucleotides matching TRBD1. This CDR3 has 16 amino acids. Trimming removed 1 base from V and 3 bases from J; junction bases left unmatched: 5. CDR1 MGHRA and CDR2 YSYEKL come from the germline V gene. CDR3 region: CASSQGRGQVGNTIYF. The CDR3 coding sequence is TGCGCCAGCAGCCAAGGCAGGGGGCAAGTTGGAAACACCATATATTTT.

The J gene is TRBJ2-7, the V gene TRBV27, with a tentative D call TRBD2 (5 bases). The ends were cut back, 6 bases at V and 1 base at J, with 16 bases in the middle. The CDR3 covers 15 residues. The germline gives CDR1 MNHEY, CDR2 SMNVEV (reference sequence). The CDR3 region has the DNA TGTGCCAGCAGCCACAACGAGGGATTGTCCTACGAGCAGTACTTC. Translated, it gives CASSHNEGLSYEQYF.

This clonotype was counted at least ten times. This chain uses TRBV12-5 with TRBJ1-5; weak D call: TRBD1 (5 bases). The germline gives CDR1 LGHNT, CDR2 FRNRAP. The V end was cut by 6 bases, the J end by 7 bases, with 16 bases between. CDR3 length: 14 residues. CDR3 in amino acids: CASGWGYVEQPQHF. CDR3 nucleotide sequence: TGTGCTAGTGGATGGGGCTACGTCGAACAGCCCCAGCATTTT.

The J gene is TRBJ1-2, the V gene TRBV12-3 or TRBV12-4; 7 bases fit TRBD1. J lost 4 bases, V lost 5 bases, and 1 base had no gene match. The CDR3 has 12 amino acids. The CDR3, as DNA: TGTGCCAGCAGTGCAGGGGGCTATGGCTACACCTTC. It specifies CASSAGGYGYTF.

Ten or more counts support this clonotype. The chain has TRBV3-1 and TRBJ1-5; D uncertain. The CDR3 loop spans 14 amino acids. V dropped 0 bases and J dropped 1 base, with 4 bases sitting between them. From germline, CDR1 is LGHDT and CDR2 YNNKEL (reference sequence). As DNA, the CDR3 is TGTGCCAGCAGCCAAGATGGGAGCAATCAGCCCCAGCATTTT. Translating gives CASSQDGSNQPQHF.

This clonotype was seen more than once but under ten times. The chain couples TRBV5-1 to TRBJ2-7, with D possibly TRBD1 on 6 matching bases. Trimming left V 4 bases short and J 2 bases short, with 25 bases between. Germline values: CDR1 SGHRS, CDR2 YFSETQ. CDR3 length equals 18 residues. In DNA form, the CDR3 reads TGCGCCAGCAGCCGCCCGCGGGTGGTACAGGGACCAGCCTACGAGCAGTACTTC. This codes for CASSRPRVVQGPAYEQYF.

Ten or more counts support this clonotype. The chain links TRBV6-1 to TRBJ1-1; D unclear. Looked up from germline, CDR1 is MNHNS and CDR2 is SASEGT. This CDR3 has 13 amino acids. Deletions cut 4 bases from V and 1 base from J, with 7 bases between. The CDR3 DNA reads TGTGCCAGCAGTGGGACCTCGAACACTGAAGCTTTCTTT. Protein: CASSGTSNTEAFF.

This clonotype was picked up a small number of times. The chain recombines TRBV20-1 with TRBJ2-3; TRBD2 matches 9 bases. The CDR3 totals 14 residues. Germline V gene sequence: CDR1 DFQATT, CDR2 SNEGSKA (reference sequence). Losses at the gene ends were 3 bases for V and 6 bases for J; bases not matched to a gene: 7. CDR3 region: CSASKGGGADTQYF. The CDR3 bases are TGCAGTGCTAGTAAGGGCGGGGGGGCCGATACGCAGTATTTT.

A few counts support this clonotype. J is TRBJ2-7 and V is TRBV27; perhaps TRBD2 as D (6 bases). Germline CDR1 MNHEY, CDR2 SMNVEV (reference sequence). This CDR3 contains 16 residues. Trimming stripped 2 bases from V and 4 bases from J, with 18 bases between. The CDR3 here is CASSLGYGGDDYEQYF. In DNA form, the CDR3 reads TGTGCCAGCAGTTTAGGGTACGGAGGGGACGATTACGAGCAGTACTTC.

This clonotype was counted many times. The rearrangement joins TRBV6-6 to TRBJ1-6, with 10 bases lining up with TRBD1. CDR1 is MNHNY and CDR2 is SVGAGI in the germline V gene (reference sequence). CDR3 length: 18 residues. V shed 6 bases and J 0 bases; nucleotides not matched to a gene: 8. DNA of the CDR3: TGTGCCAGCAGGGGGGGGACAGGGGCGGCCTCCTATAATTCACCCCTCCACTTT. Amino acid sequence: CASRGGTGAASYNSPLHF.

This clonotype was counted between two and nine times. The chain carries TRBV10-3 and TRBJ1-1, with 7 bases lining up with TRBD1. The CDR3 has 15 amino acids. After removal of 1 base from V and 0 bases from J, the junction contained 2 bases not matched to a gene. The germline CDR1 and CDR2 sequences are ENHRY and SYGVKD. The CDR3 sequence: CAISEYRGVNTEAFF. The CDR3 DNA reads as TGTGCCATCAGTGAGTACAGGGGCGTGAACACTGAAGCTTTCTTT.

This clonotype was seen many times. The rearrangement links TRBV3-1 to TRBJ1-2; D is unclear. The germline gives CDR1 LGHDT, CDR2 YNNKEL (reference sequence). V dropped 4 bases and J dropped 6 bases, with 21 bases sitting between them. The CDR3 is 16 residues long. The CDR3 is CASSRLTSGGEDGYTF. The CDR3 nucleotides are TGTGCCAGCAGCCGATTGACATCCGGTGGGGAGGATGGCTACACCTTC.